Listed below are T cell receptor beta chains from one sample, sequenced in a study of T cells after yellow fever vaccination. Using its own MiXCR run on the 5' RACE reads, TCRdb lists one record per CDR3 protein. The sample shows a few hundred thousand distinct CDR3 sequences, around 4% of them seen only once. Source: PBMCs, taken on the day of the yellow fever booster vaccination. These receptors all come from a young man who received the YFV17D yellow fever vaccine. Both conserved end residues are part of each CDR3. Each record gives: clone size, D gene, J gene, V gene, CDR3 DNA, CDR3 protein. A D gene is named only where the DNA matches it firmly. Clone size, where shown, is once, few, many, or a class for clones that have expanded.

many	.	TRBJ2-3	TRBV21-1	TGTGCCAGCGTGGAGGAGATCAGGAGCACAGATACGCAGTATTTT	CASVEEIRSTDTQYF
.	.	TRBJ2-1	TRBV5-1	TGCGCCAGCAGCTTTGGGGACAATGAGCAGTTCTTC	CASSFGDNEQFF
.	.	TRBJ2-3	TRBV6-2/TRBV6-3	TGTGCCAGCAGTCGTCTTAACACAGATACGCAGTATTTT	CASSRLNTDTQYF
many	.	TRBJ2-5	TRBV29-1	TGCAGCGTTGAGCTGACCGGGGGAGAGACCCAGTACTTC	CSVELTGGETQYF
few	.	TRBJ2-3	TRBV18	TGTGCCAGCTCACCAAAGGAGTGGCAGAACACAGATACGCAGTATTTT	CASSPKEWQNTDTQYF
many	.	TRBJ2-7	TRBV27	TGTGCCACCCGGAAAGAGGGCCACTCCTACGAGCAGTACTTC	CATRKEGHSYEQYF
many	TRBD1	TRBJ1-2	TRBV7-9	TGTGCCAGCAGCTGGGGGACAGGAGAAGAGGATGGCTACACCTTC	CASSWGTGEEDGYTF
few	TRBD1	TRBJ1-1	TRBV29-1	TGCAGCGTTGAAGCTAGAGGGACAGGGAATTCACCCAACACTGAAGCTTTCTTT	CSVEARGTGNSPNTEAFF
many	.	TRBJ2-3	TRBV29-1	TGCAGCGCCCCGGGACTGCAGGGGGCAGATACGCAGTATTTT	CSAPGLQGADTQYF
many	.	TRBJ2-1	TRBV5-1	TGCGCCAGCAGCTTGGTAATCCGGGATGAGCAGTTCTTC	CASSLVIRDEQFF
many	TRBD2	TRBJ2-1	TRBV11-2	TGTGCCAGCAGCTCTGGGGGGGTCTACAATGAGCAGTTCTTC	CASSSGGVYNEQFF
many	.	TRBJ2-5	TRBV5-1	TGCGCCAGCAGCTTCGCGGGGATGGTAGAGACCCAGTACTTC	CASSFAGMVETQYF
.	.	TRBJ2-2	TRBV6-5	TGTGCCAGCAGTTACTCCCGGGCCGGGGAGCTGTTTTTT	CASSYSRAGELFF
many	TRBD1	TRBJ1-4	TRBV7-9	TGTGCCAGCAGCGCCGGACAGGGTCCGAATGAAAAACTGTTTTTT	CASSAGQGPNEKLFF
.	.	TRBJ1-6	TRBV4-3	TGCGCCAGCAGCCAACTACAGGGTCGGAATTCACCCCTCCACTTT	CASSQLQGRNSPLHF
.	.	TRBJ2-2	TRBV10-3	TGTGCCACCGAGGGCGGGTACGCGAACACCGGGGAGCTGTTTTTT	CATEGGYANTGELFF
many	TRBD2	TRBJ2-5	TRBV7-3	TGTGCCAGCAGCTTAGCGGGGGGGCCTTTAGAGACCCAGTACTTC	CASSLAGGPLETQYF
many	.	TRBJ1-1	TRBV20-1	TGCAGTGCTAGAGACACAGGCTCGAACACTGAAGCTTTCTTT	CSARDTGSNTEAFF
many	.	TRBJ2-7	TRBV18	TGTGCCAGCTCACCCGCCGGCGGCCGGACCTACGAGCAGTACTTC	CASSPAGGRTYEQYF
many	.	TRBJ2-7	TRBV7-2	TGTGCCAGCAGTTCCTCATGGACTGTATCCTACGAGCAGTACTTC	CASSSSWTVSYEQYF
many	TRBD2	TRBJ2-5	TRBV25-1	TGTGCCAGCAGTGAATGGGGAGGGGTCGGGGAGACCCAGTACTTC	CASSEWGGVGETQYF
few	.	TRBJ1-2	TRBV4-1	TGCGCCAGCAGCCAAGTTGATATGGGGCTTGACTACTATGGCTACACCTTC	CASSQVDMGLDYYGYTF
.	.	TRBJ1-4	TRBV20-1	TGCAGTGCTAGAGTCTGGGGGGGTGAAAAACTGTTTTTT	CSARVWGGEKLFF
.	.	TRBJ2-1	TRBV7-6	TGTGCCAGCAGCTCCCGCGACCGAGCAACCTACAATGAGCAGTTCTTC	CASSSRDRATYNEQFF
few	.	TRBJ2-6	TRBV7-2	TGTGCCAGCAGCCCGGACAGCATTGACTCTGGGGCCAACGTCCTGACTTTC	CASSPDSIDSGANVLTF
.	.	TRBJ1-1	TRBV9	TGTGCCAGCAGCGTAGGGGCGGTGAACACTGAAGCTTTCTTT	CASSVGAVNTEAFF
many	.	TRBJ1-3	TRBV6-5	TGTGCCAGCACGGCGGCTGGAAACACCATATATTTT	CASTAAGNTIYF
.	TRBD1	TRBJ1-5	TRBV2	TGTGCCAGCAGTGGGGACAGGCATTATAGCAATCAGCCCCAGCATTTT	CASSGDRHYSNQPQHF
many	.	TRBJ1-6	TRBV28	TGTGCCAGCAGTCATACAGGAGACAATTCACCCCTCCACTTT	CASSHTGDNSPLHF
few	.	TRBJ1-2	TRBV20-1	TGCAGTGCTAGAGGAAGGGGGAGGGACTATGGCTACACCTTC	CSARGRGRDYGYTF
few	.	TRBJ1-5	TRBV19	TGTGCCAGTAGTATTTCCAGGGGAGGTCAGCCCCAGCATTTT	CASSISRGGQPQHF